These T cell receptor beta chains were read from a single sample in a study of graft-versus-host responses after intestinal transplantation. The repertoire was sequenced with immunoSEQ multiplex PCR; TCRdb's copy has only in-frame clones and lacks some. The table shows some 9,500 clones, with approximately 30% occurring only once. Sequenced here: alloreactive CD8+ T cells from a mixed lymphocyte reaction culture, sampled before transplantation. These receptors all come from a human patient who was an organ donor for intestinal transplantation. Each CDR3 is given with its conserved first and last residue.

TRBV27	TRBJ2-7	CASSLPGTGLYEQYF
TRBV19	TRBJ2-1	CASSIGTGGNEQFF
TRBV2	TRBJ1-5	CASSADRGLLPQHF
TRBV15	TRBJ1-4	CATSMDRFFEKLFF
TRBV6-5	TRBJ2-1	CASSYGSSYNEQFF
TRBV15	TRBJ2-5	CATSRPPGSQETQYF
TRBV19	TRBJ1-2	CASTADTSYGYTF
TRBV5-1	TRBJ2-3	CASGWTSGSTDTQYF
TRBV14	TRBJ1-5	CASSLGGHGNQPQHF
TRBV4-1	TRBJ1-1	CASSQGSGAFF
TRBV10-3	TRBJ2-7	CAISDALGAHEQYF
TRBV4-1	TRBJ2-2	CASSPGDTNTGELFF
TRBV29-1	TRBJ2-7	CSVEDLRLAGSNYEQYF